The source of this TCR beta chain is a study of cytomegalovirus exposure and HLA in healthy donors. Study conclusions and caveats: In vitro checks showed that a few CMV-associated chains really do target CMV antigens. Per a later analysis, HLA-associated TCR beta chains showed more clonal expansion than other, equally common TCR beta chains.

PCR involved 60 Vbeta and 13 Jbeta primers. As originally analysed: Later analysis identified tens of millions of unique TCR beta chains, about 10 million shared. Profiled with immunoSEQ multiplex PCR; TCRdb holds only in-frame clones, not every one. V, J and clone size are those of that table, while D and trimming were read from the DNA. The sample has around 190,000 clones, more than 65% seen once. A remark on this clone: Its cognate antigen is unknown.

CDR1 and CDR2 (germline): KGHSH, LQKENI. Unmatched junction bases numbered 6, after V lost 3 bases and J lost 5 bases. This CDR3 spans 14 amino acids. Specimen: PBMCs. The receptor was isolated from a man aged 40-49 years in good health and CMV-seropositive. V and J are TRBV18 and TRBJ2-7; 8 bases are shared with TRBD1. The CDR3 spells CASSPDRVSHEQYF. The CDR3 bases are TGTGCCAGCTCACCGGACAGGGTATCCCACGAGCAGTACTTC.